This T cell receptor (beta chain) was sequenced for a study of STAT3 mutations in large granular lymphocyte leukemia. Study summary: Immunosuppressive therapy was given to more than half of T-LGLL patients.

On this clone: Its antigen is as yet unknown.

TCRdb's table, derived via immunoSEQ multiplex PCR, lists solely in-frame clones and lacks some. The sample has 6,000 or so clones; about 35% are singletons. Trimming removed 2 bases at V and 5 bases at J, with 10 bases between. Looked up from germline, CDR1 is GTSNPN and CDR2 is SVGIG (reference sequence). The CDR3 has 13 residues. Findings and limits, study-wide: Differing intervals and regimens complicate linking therapy response to clone burden. Every T-cell large granular lymphocyte leukemia patient had at least one immunodominant TCR beta clonotype.

The origin of this receptor is a middle-aged woman with T-cell large granular lymphocyte leukemia. Some clones in this sample may be carry-over from other donors' samples. Source material: peripheral blood mononuclear cells. V and J are TRBV30 and TRBJ1-5, with no clear D. Here the CDR3 DNA reads TGTGCCTGGAGTTCTGGGGAATATCAGCCCCAGCATTTT. The encoded protein is CAWSSGEYQPQHF.